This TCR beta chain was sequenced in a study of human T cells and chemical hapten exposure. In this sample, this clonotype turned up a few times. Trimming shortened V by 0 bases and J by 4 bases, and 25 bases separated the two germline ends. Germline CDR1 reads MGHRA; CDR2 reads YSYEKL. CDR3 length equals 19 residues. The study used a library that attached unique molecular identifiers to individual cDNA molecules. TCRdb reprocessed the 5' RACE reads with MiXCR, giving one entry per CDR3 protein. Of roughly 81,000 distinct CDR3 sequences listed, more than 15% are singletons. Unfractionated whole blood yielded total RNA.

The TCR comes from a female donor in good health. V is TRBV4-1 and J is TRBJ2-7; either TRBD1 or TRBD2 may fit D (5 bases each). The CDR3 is CASSQDSLKGRDPNYEQYF. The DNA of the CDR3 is TGCGCCAGCAGCCAAGATTCCCTAAAAGGCCGGGACCCGAATTACGAGCAGTACTTC.